The clone carrying this TCR beta chain was picked up many times. Researchers took RNA transcripts and amplified the TCR beta CDR3 regions from them. With the HTBI primer set, the TCR CDR3 went through a first round of RT-PCR. TCRdb reprocessed the multiplex PCR reads with MiXCR, giving one entry per CDR3 protein. The sample consists of more than 450,000 distinct CDR3 sequences, around 15% of them appearing once. The data are from a study of T cells in Graves' hyperthyroidism and ophthalmopathy. Trimming took 7 bases from V and 4 from J, leaving 16 bases between them. The length of the CDR3 is 14 residues. Germline V gene lookup returns CDR1 MDHEN and CDR2 SYDVKM.

This receptor was identified in a woman in her forties with Graves' hyperthyroidism. This chain joins TRBV28 and TRBJ1-2; D perhaps matches TRBD1 (6 bases). Sequenced: blood. The CDR3 here is CASMSVGRGYGYTF. The CDR3, as DNA: TGTGCCAGCATGAGCGTGGGCAGGGGCTATGGCTACACCTTC.